The clone carrying this T cell receptor beta chain was picked up many times. What it recognizes is unknown. This sample stems from a study of T cell repertoires in cytomegalovirus infection. TCRdb reanalysed the reads using MiXCR and keeps one entry per CDR3 protein. The repertoire holds under 850,000 distinct CDR3 sequences, with roughly 36% as singletons. Germline CDR1 SGHTA, CDR2 FQGNSA. V was shortened by 4 bases and J by 2 bases, with 14 bases between the two germline ends. The CDR3 sequence is 16 residues long. This clonotype originated in a human donor in good health (CMV status not recorded). Some clones in this sample may be carry-over from other donors' samples. This chain joins TRBV7-2 and TRBJ1-4, with D possibly being TRBD1 (5 bases). This material consisted of cultured PBMCs, taken from culture after CMV antigen stimulation. CDR3 residues: CASSSGTSATNEKLFF. The CDR3 coding sequence is TGTGCCAGCAGCTCGGGGACGTCAGCGACTAATGAAAAACTGTTTTTT.